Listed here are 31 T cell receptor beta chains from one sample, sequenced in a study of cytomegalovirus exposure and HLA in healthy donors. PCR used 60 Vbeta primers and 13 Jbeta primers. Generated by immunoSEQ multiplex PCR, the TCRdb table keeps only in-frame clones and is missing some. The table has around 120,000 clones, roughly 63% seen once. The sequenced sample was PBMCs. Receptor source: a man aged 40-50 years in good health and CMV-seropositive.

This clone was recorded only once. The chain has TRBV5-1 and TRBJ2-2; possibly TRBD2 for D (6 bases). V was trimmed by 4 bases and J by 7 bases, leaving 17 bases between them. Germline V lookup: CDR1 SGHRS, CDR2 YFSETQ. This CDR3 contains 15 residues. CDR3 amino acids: CASSLSLGGDGELFF. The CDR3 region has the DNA TGCGCCAGCAGCCTAAGCTTGGGGGGAGACGGGGAGCTGTTTTTT.

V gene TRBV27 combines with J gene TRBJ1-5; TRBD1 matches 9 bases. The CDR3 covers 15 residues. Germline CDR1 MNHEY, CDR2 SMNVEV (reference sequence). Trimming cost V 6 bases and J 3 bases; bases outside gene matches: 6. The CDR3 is CASRSGTGNNQPQHF. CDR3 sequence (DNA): TGTGCCAGCAGGTCCGGGACAGGGAACAATCAGCCCCAGCATTTT.

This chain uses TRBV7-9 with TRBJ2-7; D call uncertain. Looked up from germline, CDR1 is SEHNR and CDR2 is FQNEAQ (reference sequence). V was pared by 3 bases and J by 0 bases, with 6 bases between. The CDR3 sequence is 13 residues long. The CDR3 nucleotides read TGTGCCAGCAGCTTCCCGGTCTCCTACGAGCAGTACTTC. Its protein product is CASSFPVSYEQYF.

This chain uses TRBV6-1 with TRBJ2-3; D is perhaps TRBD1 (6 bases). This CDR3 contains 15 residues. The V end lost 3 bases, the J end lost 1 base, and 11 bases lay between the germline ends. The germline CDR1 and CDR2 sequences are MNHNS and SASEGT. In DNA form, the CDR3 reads TGTGCCAGCAGTGACCCCTCAGGGGGCACAGATACGCAGTATTTT. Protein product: CASSDPSGGTDTQYF.

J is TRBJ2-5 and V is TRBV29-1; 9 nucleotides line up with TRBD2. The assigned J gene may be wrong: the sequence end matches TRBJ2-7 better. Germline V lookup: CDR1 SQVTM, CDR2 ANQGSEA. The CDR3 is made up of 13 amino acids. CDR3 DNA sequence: TGCAGCGCCGAAGCGGGAGGTAACTACGAGCAGTACTTC. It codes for CSAEAGGNYEQYF.

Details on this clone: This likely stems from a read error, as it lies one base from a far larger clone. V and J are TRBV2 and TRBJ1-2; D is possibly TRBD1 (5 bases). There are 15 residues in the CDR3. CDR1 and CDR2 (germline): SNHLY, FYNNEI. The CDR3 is CASSEEGRDVYGYPF. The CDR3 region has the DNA TGTGCCAGCAGTGAAGAAGGCAGGGATGTGTATGGCTACCCCTTC.

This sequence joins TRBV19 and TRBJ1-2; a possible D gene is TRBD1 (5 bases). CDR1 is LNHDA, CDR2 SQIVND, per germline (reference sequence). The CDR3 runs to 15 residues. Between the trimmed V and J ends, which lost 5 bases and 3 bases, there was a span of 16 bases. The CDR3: CASSGAGLGDYGYTF. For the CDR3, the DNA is TGTGCCAGTAGTGGGGCAGGGCTTGGAGACTATGGCTACACCTTC.

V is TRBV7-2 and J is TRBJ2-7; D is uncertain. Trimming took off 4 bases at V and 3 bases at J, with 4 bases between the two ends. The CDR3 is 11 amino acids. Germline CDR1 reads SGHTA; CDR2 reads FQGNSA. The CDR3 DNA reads TGTGCCAGCAGCTCCTTCTACGAGCAGTACTTC. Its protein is CASSSFYEQYF.

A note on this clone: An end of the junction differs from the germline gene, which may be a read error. The DNA for the CDR3 is TGTGCCAGCAGCCACCCAGGGGCCCTTCCCGAGCGGTACTTC. This gives the protein CASSHPGALPERYF. The V gene is TRBV14, the J gene TRBJ2-7; TRBD1 is a possible D gene (6 bases). The CDR3 sequence is 14 residues long. From germline, CDR1 is SGHDN and CDR2 FVKESK.

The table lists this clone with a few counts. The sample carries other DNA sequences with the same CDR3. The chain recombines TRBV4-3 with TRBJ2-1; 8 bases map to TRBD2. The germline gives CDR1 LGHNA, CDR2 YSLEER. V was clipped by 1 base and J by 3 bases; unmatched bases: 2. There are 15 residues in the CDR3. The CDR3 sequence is CASSQGAGVYNEQFF. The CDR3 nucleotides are TGCGCCAGCAGCCAAGGAGCGGGGGTCTACAATGAGCAGTTCTTC.

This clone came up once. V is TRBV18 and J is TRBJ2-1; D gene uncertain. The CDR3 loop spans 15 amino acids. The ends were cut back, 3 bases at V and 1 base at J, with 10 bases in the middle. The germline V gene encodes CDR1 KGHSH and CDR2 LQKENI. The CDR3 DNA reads TGTGCCAGCTCACCTAGCAGCACATCCTACAATGAGCAGTTCTTC. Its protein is CASSPSSTSYNEQFF. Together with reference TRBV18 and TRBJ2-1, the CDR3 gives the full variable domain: NAGVMQNPRHLVRRRGQEARLRCSPMKGHSHVYWYRQLPEEGLKFMVYLQKENIIDESGMPKERFSAEFPKEGPSILRIQQVVRGDSAAYFCASSPSSTSYNEQFFGPGTRLTVL.

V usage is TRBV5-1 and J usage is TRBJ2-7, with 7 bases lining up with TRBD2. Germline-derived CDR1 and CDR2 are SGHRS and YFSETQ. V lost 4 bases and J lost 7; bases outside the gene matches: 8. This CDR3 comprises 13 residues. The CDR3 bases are TGCGCCAGCAGCCCGGACGGGGGAGGGGAGCAGTACTTC. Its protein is CASSPDGGGEQYF.

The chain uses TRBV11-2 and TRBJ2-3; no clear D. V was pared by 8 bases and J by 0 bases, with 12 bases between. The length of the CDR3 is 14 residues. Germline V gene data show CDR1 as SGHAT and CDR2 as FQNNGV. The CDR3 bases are TGTGCCAGCCGGTCCGCGGCCAGCACAGATACGCAGTATTTT. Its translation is CASRSAASTDTQYF. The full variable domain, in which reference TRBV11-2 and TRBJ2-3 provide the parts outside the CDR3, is EAGVAQSPRYKIIEKRQSVAFWCNPISGHATLYWYQQILGQGPKLLIQFQNNGVVDDSQLPKDRFSAERLKGVDSTLKIQPAKLEDSAVYLCASRSAASTDTQYFGPGTRLTVL.

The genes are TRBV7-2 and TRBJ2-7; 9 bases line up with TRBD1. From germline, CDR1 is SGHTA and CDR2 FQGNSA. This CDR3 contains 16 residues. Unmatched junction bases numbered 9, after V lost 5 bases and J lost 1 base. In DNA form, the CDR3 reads TGTGCCAGCAGCCCTCAAGTCGGGACAGGGTCCTACGAGCAGTACTTC. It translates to CASSPQVGTGSYEQYF. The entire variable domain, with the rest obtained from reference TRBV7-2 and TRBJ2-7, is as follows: GAGVSQSPSNKVTEKGKDVELRCDPISGHTALYWYRQSLGQGLEFLIYFQGNSAPDKSGLPSDRFSAERTGGSVSTLTIQRTQQEDSAVYLCASSPQVGTGSYEQYFGPGTRLTVT.

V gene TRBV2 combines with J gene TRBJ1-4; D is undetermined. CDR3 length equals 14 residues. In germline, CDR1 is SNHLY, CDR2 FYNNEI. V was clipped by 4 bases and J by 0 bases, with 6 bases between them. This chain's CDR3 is CASSVGATNEKLFF. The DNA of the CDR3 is TGTGCCAGCAGTGTCGGAGCAACTAATGAAAAACTGTTTTTT.

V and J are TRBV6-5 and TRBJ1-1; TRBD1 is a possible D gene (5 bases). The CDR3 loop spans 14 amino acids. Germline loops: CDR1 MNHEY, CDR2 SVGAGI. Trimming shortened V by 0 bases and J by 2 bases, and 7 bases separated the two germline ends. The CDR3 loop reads CASSYSGHNTEAFF. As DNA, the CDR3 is TGTGCCAGCAGTTACTCCGGACACAACACTGAAGCTTTCTTT.

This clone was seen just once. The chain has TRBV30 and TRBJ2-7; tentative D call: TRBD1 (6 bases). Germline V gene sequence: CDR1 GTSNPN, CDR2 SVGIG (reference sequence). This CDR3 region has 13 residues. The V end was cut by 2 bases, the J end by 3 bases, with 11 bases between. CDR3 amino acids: CAWSRGHFYEQYF. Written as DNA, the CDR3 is TGTGCCTGGAGTAGGGGACACTTCTACGAGCAGTACTTC.

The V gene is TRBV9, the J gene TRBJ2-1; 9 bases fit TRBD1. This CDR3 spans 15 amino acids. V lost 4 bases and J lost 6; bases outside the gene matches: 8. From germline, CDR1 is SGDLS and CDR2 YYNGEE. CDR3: CASSSWTGVLNEQFF. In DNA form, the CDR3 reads TGTGCCAGCAGCTCTTGGACAGGGGTCCTCAATGAGCAGTTCTTC.

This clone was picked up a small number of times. The CDR3 nucleotides are TGTGCCAGCGGCCCCGGGACTAGCGGCACAGATACGCAGTATTTT. This sequence encodes CASGPGTSGTDTQYF. The rearrangement uses TRBV28 and TRBJ2-3; TRBD2 aligns across 10 bases. Germline loops: CDR1 MDHEN, CDR2 SYDVKM. V lost 8 bases and J lost 1; bases outside the gene matches: 6. This CDR3 has 15 amino acids.

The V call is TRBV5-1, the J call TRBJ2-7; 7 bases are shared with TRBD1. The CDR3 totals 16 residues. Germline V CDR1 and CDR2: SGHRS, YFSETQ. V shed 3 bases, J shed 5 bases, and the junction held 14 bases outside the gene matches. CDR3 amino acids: CASSSHSGTASDEQYF. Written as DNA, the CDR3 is TGCGCCAGCAGCTCCCATTCCGGGACAGCCAGCGACGAGCAGTACTTC. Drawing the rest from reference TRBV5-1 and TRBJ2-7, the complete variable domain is KAGVTQTPRYLIKTRGQQVTLSCSPISGHRSVSWYQQTPGQGLQFLFEYFSETQRNKGNFPGRFSGRQFSNSRSEMNVSTLELGDSALYLCASSSHSGTASDEQYFGPGTRLTVT.

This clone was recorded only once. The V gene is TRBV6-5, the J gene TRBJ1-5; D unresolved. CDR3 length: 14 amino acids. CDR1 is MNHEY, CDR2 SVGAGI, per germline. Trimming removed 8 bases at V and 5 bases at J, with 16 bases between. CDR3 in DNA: TGTGCCAGCGGCCCGGGATTTAAGGATCAGCCCCAGCATTTT. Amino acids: CASGPGFKDQPQHF.

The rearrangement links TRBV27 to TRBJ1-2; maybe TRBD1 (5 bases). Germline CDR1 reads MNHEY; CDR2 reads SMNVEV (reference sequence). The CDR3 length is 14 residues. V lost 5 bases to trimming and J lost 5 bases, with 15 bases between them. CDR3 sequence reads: CASSPTGLPYGYTF. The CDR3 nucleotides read TGTGCCAGCAGTCCAACGGGACTGCCATATGGCTACACCTTC.

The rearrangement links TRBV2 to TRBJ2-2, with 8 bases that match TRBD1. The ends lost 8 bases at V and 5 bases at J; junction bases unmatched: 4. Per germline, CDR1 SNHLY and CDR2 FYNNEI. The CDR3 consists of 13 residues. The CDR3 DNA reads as TGTGCCAGCGGCAGACAGGGGACCGGGGAGCTGTTTTTT. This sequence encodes CASGRQGTGELFF.

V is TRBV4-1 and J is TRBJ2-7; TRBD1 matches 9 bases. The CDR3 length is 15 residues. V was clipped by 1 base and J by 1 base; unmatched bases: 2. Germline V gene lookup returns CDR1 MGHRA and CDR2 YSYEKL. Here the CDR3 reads CASSQGTGVSYEQYF. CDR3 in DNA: TGCGCCAGCAGCCAAGGGACAGGGGTATCCTACGAGCAGTACTTC.

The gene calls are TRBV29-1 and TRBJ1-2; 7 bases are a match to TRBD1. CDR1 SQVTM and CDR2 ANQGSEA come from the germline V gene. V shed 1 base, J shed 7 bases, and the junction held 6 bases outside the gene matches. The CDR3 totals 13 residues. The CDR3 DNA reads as TGCAGCGTTGAAGGCCAGGGGGTGAGTGGCTACACCTTC. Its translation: CSVEGQGVSGYTF.

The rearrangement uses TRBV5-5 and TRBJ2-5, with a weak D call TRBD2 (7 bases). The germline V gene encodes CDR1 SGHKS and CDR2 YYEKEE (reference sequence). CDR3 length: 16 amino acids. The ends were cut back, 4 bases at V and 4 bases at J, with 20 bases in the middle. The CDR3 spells CASSPIGRGGRETQYF. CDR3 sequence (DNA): TGTGCCAGCAGCCCGATAGGCAGGGGAGGGAGAGAGACCCAGTACTTC. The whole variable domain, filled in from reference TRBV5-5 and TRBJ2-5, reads DAGVTQSPTHLIKTRGQQVTLRCSPISGHKSVSWYQQVLGQGPQFIFQYYEKEERGRGNFPDRFSARQFPNYSSELNVNALLLGDSALYLCASSPIGRGGRETQYFGPGTRLLVL.

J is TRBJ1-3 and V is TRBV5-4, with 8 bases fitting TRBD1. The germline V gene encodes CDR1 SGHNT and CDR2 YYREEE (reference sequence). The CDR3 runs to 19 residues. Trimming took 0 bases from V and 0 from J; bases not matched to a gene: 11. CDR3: CASSLDGRGQGFSGNTIYF. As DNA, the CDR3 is TGTGCCAGCAGCTTGGATGGCAGGGGGCAGGGATTCTCTGGAAACACCATATATTTT. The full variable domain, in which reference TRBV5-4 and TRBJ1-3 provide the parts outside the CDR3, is ETGVTQSPTHLIKTRGQQVTLRCSSQSGHNTVSWYQQALGQGPQFIFQYYREEENGRGNFPPRFSGLQFPNYSSELNVNALELDDSALYLCASSLDGRGQGFSGNTIYFGEGSWLTVV.

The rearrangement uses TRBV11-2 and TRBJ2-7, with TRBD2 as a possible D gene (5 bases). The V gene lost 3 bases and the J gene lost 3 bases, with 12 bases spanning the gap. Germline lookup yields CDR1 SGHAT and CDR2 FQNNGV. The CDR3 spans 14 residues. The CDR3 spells CASSFGTRDYEQYF. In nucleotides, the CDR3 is TGTGCCAGCAGCTTTGGTACTCGGGACTACGAGCAGTACTTC.

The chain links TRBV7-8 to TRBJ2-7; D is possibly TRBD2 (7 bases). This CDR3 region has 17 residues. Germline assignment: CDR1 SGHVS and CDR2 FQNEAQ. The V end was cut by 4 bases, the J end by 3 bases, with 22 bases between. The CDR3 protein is CASSSIGGEGLSYEQYF. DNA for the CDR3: TGTGCCAGCAGCTCAATAGGGGGGGAGGGACTTAGCTACGAGCAGTACTTC.

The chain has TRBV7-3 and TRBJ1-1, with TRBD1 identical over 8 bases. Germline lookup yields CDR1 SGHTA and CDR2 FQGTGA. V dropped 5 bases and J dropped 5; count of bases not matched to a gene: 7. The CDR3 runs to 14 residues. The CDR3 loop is CASSPTGVGTEAFF. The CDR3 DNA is TGTGCCAGCAGCCCGACAGGGGTCGGTACTGAAGCTTTCTTT.

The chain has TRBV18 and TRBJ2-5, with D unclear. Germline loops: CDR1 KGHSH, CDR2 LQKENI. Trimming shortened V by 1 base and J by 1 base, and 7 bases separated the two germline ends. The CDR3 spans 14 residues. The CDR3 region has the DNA TGTGCCAGCTCACCACGTCCAGTCCAAGAGACCCAGTACTTC. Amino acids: CASSPRPVQETQYF.